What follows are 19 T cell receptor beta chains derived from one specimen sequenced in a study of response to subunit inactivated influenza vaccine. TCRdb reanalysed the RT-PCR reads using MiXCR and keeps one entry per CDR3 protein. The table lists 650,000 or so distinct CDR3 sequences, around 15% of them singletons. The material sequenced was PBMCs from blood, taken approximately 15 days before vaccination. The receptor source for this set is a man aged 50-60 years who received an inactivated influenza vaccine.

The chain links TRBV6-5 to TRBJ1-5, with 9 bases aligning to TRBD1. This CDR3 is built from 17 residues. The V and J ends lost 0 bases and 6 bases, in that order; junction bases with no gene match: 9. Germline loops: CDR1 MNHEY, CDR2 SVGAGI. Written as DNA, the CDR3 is TGTGCCAGCAGTTACTCGAGAGGGACAGGGAGGGTTCAGCCCCAGCATTTT. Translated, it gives CASSYSRGTGRVQPQHF.

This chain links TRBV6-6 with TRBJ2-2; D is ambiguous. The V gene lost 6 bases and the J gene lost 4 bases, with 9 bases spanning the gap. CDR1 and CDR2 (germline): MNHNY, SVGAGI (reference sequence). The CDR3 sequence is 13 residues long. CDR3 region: CASRIDPTGELFF. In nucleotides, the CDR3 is TGTGCCAGCAGAATAGATCCCACCGGGGAGCTGTTTTTT.

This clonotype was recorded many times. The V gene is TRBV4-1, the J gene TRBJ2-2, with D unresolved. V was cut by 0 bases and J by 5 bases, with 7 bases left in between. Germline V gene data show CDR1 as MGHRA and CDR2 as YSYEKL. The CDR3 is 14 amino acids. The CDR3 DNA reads TGCGCCAGCAGCCAAGATTCGCTGACCGGGGAGCTGTTTTTT. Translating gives CASSQDSLTGELFF.

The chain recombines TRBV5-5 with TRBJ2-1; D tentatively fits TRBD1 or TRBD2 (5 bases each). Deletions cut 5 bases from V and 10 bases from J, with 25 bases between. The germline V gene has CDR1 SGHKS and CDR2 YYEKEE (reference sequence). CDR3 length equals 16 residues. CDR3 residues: CASSSKPGTLSYEQFF. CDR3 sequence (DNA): TGTGCCAGCAGTAGTAAGCCGGGGACCCTATCGTACGAGCAGTTCTTC.

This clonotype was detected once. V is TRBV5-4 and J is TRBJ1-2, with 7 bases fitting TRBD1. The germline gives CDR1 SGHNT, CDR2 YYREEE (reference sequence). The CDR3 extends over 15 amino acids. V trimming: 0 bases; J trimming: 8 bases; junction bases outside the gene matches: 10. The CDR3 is CASSLAGARGTGYTF. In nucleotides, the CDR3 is TGTGCCAGCAGCTTGGCCGGGGCCAGGGGGACGGGCTACACCTTC.

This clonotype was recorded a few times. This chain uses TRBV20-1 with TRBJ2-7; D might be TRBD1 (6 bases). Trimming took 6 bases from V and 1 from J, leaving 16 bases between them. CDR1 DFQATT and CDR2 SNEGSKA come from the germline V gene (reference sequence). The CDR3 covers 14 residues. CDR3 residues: CSATNPGHSYEQYF. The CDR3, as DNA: TGCAGTGCAACCAATCCGGGACATTCCTACGAGCAGTACTTC.

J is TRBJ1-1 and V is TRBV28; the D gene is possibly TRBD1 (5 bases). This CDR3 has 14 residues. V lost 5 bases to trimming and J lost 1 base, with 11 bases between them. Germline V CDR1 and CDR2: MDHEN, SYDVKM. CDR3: CASSPPGPNTEAFF. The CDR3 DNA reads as TGTGCCAGCAGTCCGCCGGGACCGAACACTGAAGCTTTCTTT.

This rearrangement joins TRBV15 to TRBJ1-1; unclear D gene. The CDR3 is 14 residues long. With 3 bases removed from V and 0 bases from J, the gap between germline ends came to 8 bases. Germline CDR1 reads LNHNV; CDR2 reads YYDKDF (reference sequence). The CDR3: CATSSLNMNTEAFF. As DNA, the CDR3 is TGTGCCACCAGCAGTTTAAATATGAACACTGAAGCTTTCTTT.

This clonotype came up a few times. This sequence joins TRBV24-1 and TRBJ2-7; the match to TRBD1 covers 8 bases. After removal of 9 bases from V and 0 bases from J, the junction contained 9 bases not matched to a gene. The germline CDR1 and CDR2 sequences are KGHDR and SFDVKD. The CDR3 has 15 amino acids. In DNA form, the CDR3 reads TGTGCCACCCCCCACCGGGACAGGAACTCCTACGAGCAGTACTTC. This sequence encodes CATPHRDRNSYEQYF.

As DNA, the CDR3 is TGCAGCGCTTCCAGCGGGCGTTCTGGGGCCAACGTCCTGACTTTC. Amino acids: CSASSGRSGANVLTF. The rearrangement links TRBV29-1 to TRBJ2-6; TRBD2 might be the D (6 bases). CDR1 SQVTM and CDR2 ANQGSEA come from the germline V gene. The CDR3 spans 15 residues. Between the trimmed V and J ends, which lost 7 bases and 1 base, there was a span of 14 bases.

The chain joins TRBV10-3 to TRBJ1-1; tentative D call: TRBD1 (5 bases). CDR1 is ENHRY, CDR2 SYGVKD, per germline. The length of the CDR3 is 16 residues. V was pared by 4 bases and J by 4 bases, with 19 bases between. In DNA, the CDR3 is TGTGCCATCAGTGGCGGGAGGAGGGGTGAAGGCACTGAAGCTTTCTTT. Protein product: CAISGGRRGEGTEAFF.

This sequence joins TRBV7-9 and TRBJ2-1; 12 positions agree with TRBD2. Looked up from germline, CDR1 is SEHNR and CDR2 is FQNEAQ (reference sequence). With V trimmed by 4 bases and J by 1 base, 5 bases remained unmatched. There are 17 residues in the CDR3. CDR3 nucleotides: TGTGCCAGCAGCTCACTAGCGGGAGGTCGGTCCTACAATGAGCAGTTCTTC. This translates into CASSSLAGGRSYNEQFF.

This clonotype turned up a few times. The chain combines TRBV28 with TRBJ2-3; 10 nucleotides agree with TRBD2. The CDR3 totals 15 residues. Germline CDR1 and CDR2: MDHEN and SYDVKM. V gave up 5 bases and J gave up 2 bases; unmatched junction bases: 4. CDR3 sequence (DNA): TGTGCCAGCAGTGGTACTAGCGGGGTCACAGATACGCAGTATTTT. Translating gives CASSGTSGVTDTQYF.

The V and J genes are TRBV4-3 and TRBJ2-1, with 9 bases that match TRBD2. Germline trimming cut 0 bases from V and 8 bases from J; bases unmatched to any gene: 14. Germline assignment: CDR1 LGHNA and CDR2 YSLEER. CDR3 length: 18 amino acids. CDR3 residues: CASSQDGWGREGLDEQFF. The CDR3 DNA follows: TGCGCCAGCAGCCAAGATGGTTGGGGGCGGGAGGGCCTGGATGAGCAGTTCTTC.

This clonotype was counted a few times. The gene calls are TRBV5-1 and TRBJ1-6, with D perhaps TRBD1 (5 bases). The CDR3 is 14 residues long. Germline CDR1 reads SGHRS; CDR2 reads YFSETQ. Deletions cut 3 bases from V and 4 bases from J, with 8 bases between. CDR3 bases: TGCGCCAGCAGCTCACAGGCGTATAATTCACCCCTCCACTTT. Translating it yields CASSSQAYNSPLHF. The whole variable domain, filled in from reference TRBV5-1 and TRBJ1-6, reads KAGVTQTPRYLIKTRGQQVTLSCSPISGHRSVSWYQQTPGQGLQFLFEYFSETQRNKGNFPGRFSGRQFSNSRSEMNVSTLELGDSALYLCASSSQAYNSPLHFGNGTRLTVT.

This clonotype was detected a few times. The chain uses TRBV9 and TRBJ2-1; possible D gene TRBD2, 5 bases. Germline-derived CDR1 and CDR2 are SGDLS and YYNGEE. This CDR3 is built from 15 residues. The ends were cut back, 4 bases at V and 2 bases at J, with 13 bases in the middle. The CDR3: CASSTRDLTYNEQFF. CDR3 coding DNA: TGTGCCAGCAGCACCCGGGATCTAACCTACAATGAGCAGTTCTTC.

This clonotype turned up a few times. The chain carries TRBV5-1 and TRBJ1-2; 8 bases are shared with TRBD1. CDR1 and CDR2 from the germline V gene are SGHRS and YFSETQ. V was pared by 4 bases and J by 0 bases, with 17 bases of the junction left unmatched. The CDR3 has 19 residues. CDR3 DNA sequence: TGCGCCAGCAGCCCAACCGGGACAGGCGACCTCTTCACTAACTATGGCTACACCTTC. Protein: CASSPTGTGDLFTNYGYTF.

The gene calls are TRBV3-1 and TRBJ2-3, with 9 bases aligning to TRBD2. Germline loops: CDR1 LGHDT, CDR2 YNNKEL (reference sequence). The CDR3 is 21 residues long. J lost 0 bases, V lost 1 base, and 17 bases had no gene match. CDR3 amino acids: CASSQGGVELAGASSTDTQYF. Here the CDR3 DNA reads TGTGCCAGCAGCCAAGGAGGAGTGGAACTAGCGGGCGCCTCTAGCACAGATACGCAGTATTTT.

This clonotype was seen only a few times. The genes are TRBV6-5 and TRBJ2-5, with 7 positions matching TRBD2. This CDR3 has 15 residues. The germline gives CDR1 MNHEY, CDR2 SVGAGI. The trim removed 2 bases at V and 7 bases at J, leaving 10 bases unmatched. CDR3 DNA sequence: TGTGCCAGCAGTTACGAGCGGGGACCCCGGATGACCCAGTACTTC. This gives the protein CASSYERGPRMTQYF.